This record covers a single T cell receptor (beta chain). Antigen specificity is unknown. The data were obtained in a study of cytomegalovirus exposure and HLA in healthy donors. The V gene end was trimmed by 5 bases and the J gene end by 11 bases; junction bases not matched to a gene: 5. Germline loops: CDR1 MDHEN, CDR2 SYDVKM. The CDR3 consists of 14 residues. With 60 Vbeta and 13 Jbeta primers, the PCR was carried out. The assay was immunoSEQ multiplex PCR, and TCRdb's table has in-frame clones only and misses some. The table gives more than 70,000 clones; the top ten clones make up approximately 1.5% of it. Study-level results: The study reported that TCR beta sequences accurately predicted HLA-A and HLA-B alleles in most subjects.

The donors comprised healthy bone marrow donors. The sequenced sample consisted of PBMCs. The rearrangement uses TRBV28 and TRBJ2-3; 15 bases map to TRBD2. This sequence originates from a woman aged 55-69 years in good health and CMV-seronegative. The CDR3 spells CASSRGTSGRMQYF. The CDR3 DNA reads TGTGCCAGCAGTCGGGGGACTAGCGGGAGGATGCAGTATTTT.